This entry concerns a single T cell receptor beta chain. The antigen this receptor binds is unknown. Base-call qualities are not available, and no considerably larger clone is one nucleotide away. Full-length TCR variable regions were amplified by 5' RACE PCR with constant-region reverse primers, followed by semi-nested PCR with Nested Universal Primer A. Using the ReliaPrep RNA Cell Miniprep System, total RNA was extracted, and the SMARTer RACE 5'/3' Kit was then used to reverse transcribe the RNA into 5'RACE-ready cDNA. Multiplex adaptors were used to barcode full-length TCR alpha and beta libraries, and the barcoded libraries were sequenced on an Illumina MiSeq. In the paper's pipeline: Sequencing data were pooled across the five patients for each of nine subset-tissue groups and compared by unsupervised clustering of TCR gene usage. The Morisita-Horn index was used to calculate repertoire similarity, with shared sequences weighted according to their contribution to each repertoire. TCRdb itself trimmed the public reads at Q25 with fastp, ran MiXCR and retained productive beta chains. Each CDR3 protein gets just one entry, which takes the most common genes and DNA from the rows behind it. In this record, the V and J calls reflect TCRdb's handling and not the investigators' own analysis. Here the sample has about 50,000 distinct CDR3 sequences; around 26% occur a single time. The ten largest clones take up roughly 1.9% of the sample.

Naive CD4+ T cells were purified with the Miltenyi Naive CD4+ T Cell Isolation kit, with Tregs depleted using CD25 microbeads. Tregs, naive and memory CD4+ T cells from tumor, blood and ipsilateral draining lymph nodes of a handful of breast cancer patients underwent full-length TCR alpha and beta sequencing. Ficoll density gradient centrifugation was used to isolate mononuclear cells from lymph nodes or from more than 40 ml of peripheral blood. Sorted cell populations were confirmed by FACS to exceed 90% purity. The data were obtained in a study (dated by TCRdb to about 2015). A note on the overall study: The study set out to test whether tumor-infiltrating Tregs in breast cancer get recruited from blood Tregs or are instead converted in situ from other CD4+ T cell subsets.

Broad study findings and their caveats: In terms of TCR gene usage, tumor memory CD4+ T cells clustered together with blood and lymph node memory CD4+ cells, as well as with lymph node naive CD4+ cells. The greatest overlap of tumor-infiltrating Treg TCR alpha and beta sequences was observed with tumor naive CD4+ T cells, followed by blood naive CD4+ T cells. The larger-cohort validation was restricted to a single TCR beta V-J rearrangement rather than whole repertoires.

Trimming costs V 5 bases and J 5 bases, and their ends lie 13 bases apart. CDR1 and CDR2 were assigned from the germline V gene as SGHTA and FQGTGA. There are 15 amino acids in the CDR3, from cysteine to phenylalanine inclusive. The CDR3 DNA has 45 bases and is translated from base 1. This receptor chain uses TRBV7-3 and TRBJ1-6, with TRBD1 tentatively as D gene (6 bases match). The sample taken for sequencing was naive CD4+ T cells sorted from blood. The intended sense of this specimen's cell subset or site label: naive CD4+ T cells, CD4+CD45RA+CD25-. This clonotype originated in a female donor with breast cancer. The CDR3 has the sequence CASSRRGGNNSPLHF. The DNA is as follows: TGTGCCAGCAGCCGGAGGGGGGGTAATAATTCACCCCTCCACTTT.